The clone carrying this TCR beta chain was seen many times. Its target is not known. This record belongs to a study of T-cell memory formation after mild COVID-19. Study results and limitations: Day 15 to 85 contractors were CD4/CD8 balanced; later expanders leaned CD4+. Several responding clones turned up in pre-infection memory, indicating that cross-reactive memory may have taken part.

TCRdb ran MiXCR on the 5' RACE reads and lists one entry per CDR3 protein. The sample holds around 200,000 distinct CDR3 sequences, roughly a tenth seen once. The CDR3 covers 15 residues. V was cut by 7 bases and J by 4 bases, with 19 bases left in between. The chain uses TRBV12-3 or TRBV12-4 and TRBJ2-5; tentative D call: TRBD2 (7 bases). Sequencing input: PBMCs or a T cell subset sorted from them (not recorded which). This receptor was identified in a man between 18 and 35 years old who had mild COVID-19 (a few samples of this study predate the infection). Cell type and time point are not known. The CDR3 loop is CASTMGGASGETQYF. The CDR3 DNA follows: TGTGCCAGCACCATGGGGGGGGCTAGCGGAGAGACCCAGTACTTC.